The rows below give T cell receptor beta chains drawn from one sample of a study of identical twins. TCRdb redid the calling of the 5' RACE reads with MiXCR, one entry per CDR3 protein. The profile covers about 340,000 distinct CDR3 sequences, with roughly 9% appearing a single time and 8.5% to 10% taken by the ten largest. Material: naive T cells sorted from blood. These receptors were taken from a woman in her forties or fifties in good health. The CDR3 runs from the conserved cysteine through the conserved F or W. D genes are given only for firm matches. Only some rows state a clone size, as once, few, many or a class for expanded clones.

>TRBV21-1|many|TRBJ2-1|-
TGTGCCAGCAGCTCGACAGGCCCGGGGTTCTACAATGAGCAGTTCTTC
CASSSTGPGFYNEQFF
>TRBV10-3|many|TRBJ1-4|-
TGTGCCATCAGTGAGGGGTTCTCAACTAATGAAAAACTGTTTTTT
CAISEGFSTNEKLFF
>TRBV7-2|few|TRBJ2-1|-
TGTGCCAGCAGCTCAAGGTGGGGTAGGAATGAGCAGTTCTTC
CASSSRWGRNEQFF
>TRBV12-3/TRBV12-4|few|TRBJ1-1|TRBD1
TGTGCCAGCATTTTGACAGGGCCCCAGAAAGCTTTCTTT
CASILTGPQKAFF
>TRBV30|-|TRBJ2-3|-
TGTGCCTGGAGCTCGGACCGACCCACAGATACGCAGTATTTT
CAWSSDRPTDTQYF
>TRBV20-1|few|TRBJ2-2|-
TGCAGTGCGAGCCCCTTAATCAGGACCGGGGAGCTGTTTTTT
CSASPLIRTGELFF
>TRBV18|-|TRBJ2-7|-
TGTGCCAGCTCACCTGTTTTCGATCCCACTAACTACGAGCAGTACTTC
CASSPVFDPTNYEQYF
>TRBV12-3/TRBV12-4|-|TRBJ1-1|-
TGTGCCAGCATTTTATCCGGGGCGGACACTGAAGCTTTCTTT
CASILSGADTEAFF
>TRBV15|few|TRBJ2-1|TRBD1
TGTGCCACCAGCAGACCCCCCCGGGACAGCCTGTACAATGAGCAGTTCTTC
CATSRPPRDSLYNEQFF
>TRBV12-3/TRBV12-4|-|TRBJ1-3|-
TGTGCCAGCAGGACAACAGGGTCTCGGGTAGGAAACACCATATATTTT
CASRTTGSRVGNTIYF
>TRBV12-3/TRBV12-4|many|TRBJ1-6|TRBD1
TGTGCCAGCAGTTCCTGGACAGGCTTATCCTATAATTCACCCCTCCACTTT
CASSSWTGLSYNSPLHF
>TRBV11-1|many|TRBJ2-1|-
TGTGCCAGCAGCTTACCCCCCTGCCAACTCAATGAGCAGTTCTTC
CASSLPPCQLNEQFF
>TRBV7-6|many|TRBJ2-1|TRBD1
TGTGCCAGCAGCGCGACAGGGAGCTCCTACAATGAGCAGTTCTTC
CASSATGSSYNEQFF
>TRBV27|-|TRBJ1-1|-
TGTGCCAGCACCACCATTAAGACCCCAAGCACTGAAGCTTTCTTT
CASTTIKTPSTEAFF